This TCR beta chain was found in a study of shared clonotypes between healthy human individuals (dated by TCRdb to 2020 to 2022). Notes on the research overall: The cohort comprised a couple of women and a few men aged 18 to 49 years. Leukapheresis yielded between about 0.94 and 10 billion PBMCs per donor. Libraries were prepared and TCR repertoires were sequenced by different laboratories using diverse techniques, in order to increase sequencing depth and limit assay-specific biases. The study deeply sequenced blood TCR repertoires of several healthy adults to estimate repertoire size and the extent of clonotype sharing between individuals. For each donor, CD4 naive and CD4 memory were each run on three plates, CD8 naive on two plates, and CD8 memory on one plate.

Points on this clone: There is no known antigen for this receptor. Base qualities were left out, and no much larger clone turns up one base away.

Using the deep immunoSEQ assay, multiplex PCR amplified TCR CDR3 regions from genomic DNA. Genomic DNA extracted from each cell subset was distributed evenly over all wells of several immunoSEQ 96-well plates, and each plate served as one replicate. Each replicate PCR for sorted subsets received around 0.2 ug genomic DNA, equal to 28,000 or so T cell genomes. The purified libraries were quantified using a Qubit 3.0 fluorometer, sized with a Bioanalyzer 2100, and then quantified again using the KAPA Library Quantification kit. Every immunoSEQ 96-well plate was sequenced on a separate single-read 150-cycle Illumina NextSeq 550 flow cell. The paper's processing steps were these. Because the immunoSEQ output held only junctional sequences and lacked quality scores, the filtering could not match the filtering applied to full-length reads. To assign V/J genes and CDR3, sequences were annotated using PyIR, a Python wrapper for IgBLAST v1.9, with IMGT germline references. Reads were filtered out if the reads had weak V/J assignments (E-value above 1e-6), no CDR3, stop codons, out-of-frame junctions, or ambiguous translated residues. V3J clonotypes were defined by identical inferred V gene, J gene, and CDR3 amino acid sequence. The percentage overlap between two repertoires was calculated by dividing the number of shared unique clonotypes by the size of the smaller repertoire. Repertoire richness was assessed with RTK rarefaction, the Chao1 estimator, and Recon v2.1 estimates of unobserved clonotypes. Generation probabilities were computed with OLGA for all TCRbeta clonotypes obtained by the gDNA method from several donors. TCRdb mirrors the immuneACCESS table, restricted to in-frame sequences. Some clones are absent from its copies; in checked studies, under half trace to an unresolved V gene, and the reason for the others is unknown. V and J calls and clone size are copied from that table; D and trimming were computed from the DNA. This sample comprises around 2,000,000 clones, approximately 95% of them detected only once. The top ten constitute 0.1% to 0.15% of the sample.

The donors were healthy, HIV-negative adults with no recently reported acute infections or vaccinations. Only Caucasian adults living in Nashville, Tennessee, USA were represented among the donors. Magnetic negative selection was used to enrich CD4+ T cells, after which naive cells were positively selected on CD45RA and the negative fraction became the memory subset. After blood collection by leukapheresis, PBMCs were isolated using Ficoll-Histopaque density gradient centrifugation and then cryopreserved in the vapor phase of liquid nitrogen. Analytical flow cytometry was used to check the purity and quantity of every magnetically sorted T cell population. Each sorted fraction had its genomic DNA isolated and then quantified by UV absorbance on a Nanodrop 2000c. Results the study describes overall, beyond this receptor: Pairwise subsampling led to the expectation that sequencing depth would affect the degree of clonotype sharing among donors. Because the study included a small number of donors, the genetic and exposure-history diversity represented was limited. Clonotypes shared by all four sorted-subset donors showed higher generation probabilities than non-shared clonotypes. Sampling was restricted to blood, and TCR repertoires in tissues likely differ from the TCR repertoires found in blood. When a handful of donors were compared, the shared fraction of clonotypes was about 5.4% for naive CD4, approximately 3.3% for naive CD8, more than 2% for memory CD4, and under 0.5% for memory CD8. Larger estimated clonotype richness was generally found for naive subsets than for memory subsets. Incomplete sequencing was indicated by rarefaction of sorted-subset datasets, despite the large sequencing depth.

The CDR3 goes from the cysteine to the phenylalanine over 15 residues. Only the CDR3 DNA is retained, 45 bases long and in frame from the first base. A distance of 9 bases separates the germline ends of V and J, which lose 0 bases and 1 base respectively. CDR1 LNHNV and CDR2 YYDKDF are derived from the germline V gene (reference sequence). The sequenced sample consisted of naive CD4+ T cells sorted from blood. Per the publication, the cell subset or site label means: CD45RA+ positively selected. The TCR originated in a man between 18 and 35 years old in good health. The chain uses TRBV15 and TRBJ2-5; TRBD2 is a possible D gene, resting on 5 matching bases. In nucleotide form, the sequence is TGTGCCACCAGCAGAGATTCGAGGGTCCAAGAGACCCAGTACTTC. Protein translation: CATSRDSRVQETQYF.